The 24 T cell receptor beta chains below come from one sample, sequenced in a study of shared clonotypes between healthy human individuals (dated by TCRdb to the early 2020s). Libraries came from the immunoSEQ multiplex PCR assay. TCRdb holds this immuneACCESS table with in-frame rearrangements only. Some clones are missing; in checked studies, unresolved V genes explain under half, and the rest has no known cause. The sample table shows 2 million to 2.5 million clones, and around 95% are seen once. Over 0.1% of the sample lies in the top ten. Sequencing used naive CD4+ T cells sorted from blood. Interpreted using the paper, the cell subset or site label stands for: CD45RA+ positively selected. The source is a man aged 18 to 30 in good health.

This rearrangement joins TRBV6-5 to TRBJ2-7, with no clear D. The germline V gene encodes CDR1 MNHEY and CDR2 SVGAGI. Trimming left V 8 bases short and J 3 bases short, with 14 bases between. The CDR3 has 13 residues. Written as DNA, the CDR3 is TGTGCCAGCGGTGAGGCCCGAGACTACGAGCAGTACTTC. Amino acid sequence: CASGEARDYEQYF.

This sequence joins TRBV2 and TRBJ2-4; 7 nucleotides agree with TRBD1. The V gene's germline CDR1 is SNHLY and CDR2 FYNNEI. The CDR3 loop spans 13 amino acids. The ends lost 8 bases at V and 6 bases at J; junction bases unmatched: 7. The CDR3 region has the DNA TGTGCCAGCCAAGACAGGGCGGGAAACATTCAGTACTTC. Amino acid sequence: CASQDRAGNIQYF.

The CDR3 DNA reads TGTGCCAGCTCACCCAAGTTGGGTGTCACTGAAGCTTTCTTT. This encodes CASSPKLGVTEAFF. This chain joins TRBV18 and TRBJ1-1; D not certain. Trimming shortened V by 3 bases and J by 4 bases, and 12 bases separated the two germline ends. CDR1 and CDR2 (germline): KGHSH, LQKENI. The CDR3 extends over 14 amino acids.

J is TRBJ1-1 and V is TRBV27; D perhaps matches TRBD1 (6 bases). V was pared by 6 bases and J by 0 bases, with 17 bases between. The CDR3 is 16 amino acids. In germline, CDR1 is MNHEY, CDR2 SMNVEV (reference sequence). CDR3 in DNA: TGTGCCAGCAGCTACACGGTCGGGGACATGAACACTGAAGCTTTCTTT. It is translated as CASSYTVGDMNTEAFF.

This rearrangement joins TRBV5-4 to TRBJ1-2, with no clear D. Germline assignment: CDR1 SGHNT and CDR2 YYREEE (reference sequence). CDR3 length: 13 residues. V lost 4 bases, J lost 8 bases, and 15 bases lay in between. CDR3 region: CASSGTAGIGYTF. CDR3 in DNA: TGTGCCAGCAGCGGTACAGCGGGGATAGGCTACACCTTC.

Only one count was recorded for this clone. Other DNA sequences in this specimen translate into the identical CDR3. The CDR3 sequence is CASSSTGSNTEAFF. CDR3 DNA sequence: TGTGCCAGTAGTAGTACAGGGAGTAACACTGAAGCTTTCTTT. The chain is built from TRBV19 and TRBJ1-1, with D perhaps matching TRBD1 (6 bases). The CDR3 contains 14 residues. Germline CDR1 and CDR2: LNHDA and SQIVND (reference sequence). Deletions cut 4 bases from V and 2 bases from J, with 11 bases between.

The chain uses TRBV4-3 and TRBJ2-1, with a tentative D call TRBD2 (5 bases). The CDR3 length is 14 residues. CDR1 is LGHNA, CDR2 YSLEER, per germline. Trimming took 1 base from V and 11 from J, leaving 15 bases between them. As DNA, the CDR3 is TGCGCCAGCAGCCAAGTCCAACTAGTGGGTCAGCAGTTCTTC. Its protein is CASSQVQLVGQQFF.

The CDR3 loop reads CAWSGFQAGNQPQHF. As DNA, the CDR3 is TGTGCCTGGAGTGGGTTTCAAGCTGGCAATCAGCCCCAGCATTTT. The rearrangement joins TRBV30 to TRBJ1-5, with D hard to call. V lost 1 base and J lost 2, with 12 bases in between. Germline CDR1 is GTSNPN and CDR2 is SVGIG (reference sequence). CDR3 length equals 15 residues.

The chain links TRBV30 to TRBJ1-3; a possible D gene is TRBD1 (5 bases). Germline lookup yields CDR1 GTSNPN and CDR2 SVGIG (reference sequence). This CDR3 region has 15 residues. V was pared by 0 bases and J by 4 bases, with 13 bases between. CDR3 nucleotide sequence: TGTGCCTGGAGTGTACACGGGGCCAAGGGAAACACCATATATTTT. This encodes CAWSVHGAKGNTIYF. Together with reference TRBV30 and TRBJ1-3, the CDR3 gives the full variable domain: SQTIHQWPATLVQPVGSPLSLECTVEGTSNPNLYWYRQAAGRGLQLLFYSVGIGQISSEVPQNLSASRPQDRQFILSSKKLLLSDSGFYLCAWSVHGAKGNTIYFGEGSWLTVV.

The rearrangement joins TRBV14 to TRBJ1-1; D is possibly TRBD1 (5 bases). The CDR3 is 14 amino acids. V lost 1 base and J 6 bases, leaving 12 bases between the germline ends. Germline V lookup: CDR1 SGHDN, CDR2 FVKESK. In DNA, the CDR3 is TGTGCCAGCAGCCAAGGCAAAGCCAGGGCTGAAGCTTTCTTT. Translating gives CASSQGKARAEAFF.

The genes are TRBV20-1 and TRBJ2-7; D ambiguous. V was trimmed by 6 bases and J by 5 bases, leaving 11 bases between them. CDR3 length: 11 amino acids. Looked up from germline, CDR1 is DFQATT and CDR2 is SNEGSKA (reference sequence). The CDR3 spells CSASVENEQYF. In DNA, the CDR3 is TGCAGTGCAAGCGTGGAGAACGAGCAGTACTTC.

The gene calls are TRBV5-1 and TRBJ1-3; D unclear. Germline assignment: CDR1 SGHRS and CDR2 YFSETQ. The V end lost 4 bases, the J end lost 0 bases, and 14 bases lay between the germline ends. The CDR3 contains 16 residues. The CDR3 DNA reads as TGCGCCAGCAGCGCCCCGTCCCCCGACTCTGGAAACACCATATATTTT. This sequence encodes CASSAPSPDSGNTIYF.

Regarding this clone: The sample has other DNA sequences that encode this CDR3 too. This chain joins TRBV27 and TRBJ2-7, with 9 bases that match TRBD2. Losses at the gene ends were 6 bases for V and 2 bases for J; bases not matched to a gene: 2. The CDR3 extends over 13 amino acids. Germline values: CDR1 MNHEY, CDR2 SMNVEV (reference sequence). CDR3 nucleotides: TGTGCCAGCAGAGCGGGGGGCCCCTACGAGCAGTACTTC. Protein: CASRAGGPYEQYF.

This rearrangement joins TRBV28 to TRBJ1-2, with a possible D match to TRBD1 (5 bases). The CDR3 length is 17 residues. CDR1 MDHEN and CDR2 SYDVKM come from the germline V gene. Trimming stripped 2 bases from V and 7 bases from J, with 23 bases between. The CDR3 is CASSLPNLPQGGVGYTF. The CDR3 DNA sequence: TGTGCCAGCAGTTTACCTAACTTGCCGCAGGGAGGCGTTGGCTACACCTTC.

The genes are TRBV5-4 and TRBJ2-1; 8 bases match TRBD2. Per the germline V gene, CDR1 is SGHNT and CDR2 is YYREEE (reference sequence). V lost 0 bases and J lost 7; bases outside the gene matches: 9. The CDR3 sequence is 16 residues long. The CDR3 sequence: CASSLESSGRRNEQFF. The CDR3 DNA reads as TGTGCCAGCAGCTTGGAGTCTAGCGGGCGCCGGAATGAGCAGTTCTTC.

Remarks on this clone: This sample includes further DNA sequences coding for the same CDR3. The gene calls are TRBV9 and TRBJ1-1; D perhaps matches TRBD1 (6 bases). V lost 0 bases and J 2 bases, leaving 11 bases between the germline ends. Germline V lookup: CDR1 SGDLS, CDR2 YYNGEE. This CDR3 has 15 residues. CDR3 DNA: TGTGCCAGCAGCGTAGGCGGGACAACTAACACTGAAGCTTTCTTT. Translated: CASSVGGTTNTEAFF.

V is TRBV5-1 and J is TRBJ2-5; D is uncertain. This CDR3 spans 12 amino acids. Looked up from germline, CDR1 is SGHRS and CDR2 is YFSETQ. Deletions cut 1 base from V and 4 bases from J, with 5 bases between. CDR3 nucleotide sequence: TGCGCCAGCAGCTTGCCTCTAGAGACCCAGTACTTC. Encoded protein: CASSLPLETQYF.

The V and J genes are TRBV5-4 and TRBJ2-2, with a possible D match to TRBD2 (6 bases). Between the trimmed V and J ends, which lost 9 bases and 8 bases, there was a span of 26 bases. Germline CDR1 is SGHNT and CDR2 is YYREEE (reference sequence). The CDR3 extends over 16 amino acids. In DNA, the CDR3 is TGTGCCACAAAAGGCAGCGCTGGGGAGGACCGGGGGGAGCTGTTTTTT. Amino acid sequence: CATKGSAGEDRGELFF.

The CDR3 nucleotides read TGCGCCAGCAAATTCGTCAGGGGGTCCTACGAGCAGTACTTC. This translates into CASKFVRGSYEQYF. This chain links TRBV10-2 with TRBJ2-7; TRBD1 agrees at 7 bases. Germline CDR1 is WSHSY and CDR2 is SAAADI. With 7 bases clipped from V and 1 base from J, the junction kept 7 bases outside the gene matches. The CDR3 extends over 14 amino acids.

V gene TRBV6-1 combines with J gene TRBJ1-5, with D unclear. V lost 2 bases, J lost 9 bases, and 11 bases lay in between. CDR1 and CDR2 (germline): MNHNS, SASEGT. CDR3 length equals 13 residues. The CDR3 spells CASSENGRLPQHF. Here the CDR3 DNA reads TGTGCCAGCAGTGAAAACGGGAGGCTGCCCCAGCATTTT.

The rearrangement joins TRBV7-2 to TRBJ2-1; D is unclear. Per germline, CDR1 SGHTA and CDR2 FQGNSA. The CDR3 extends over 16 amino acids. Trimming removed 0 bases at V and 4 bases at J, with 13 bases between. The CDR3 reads CASSLAPQRGYNEQFF. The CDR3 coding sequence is TGTGCCAGCAGCTTAGCCCCCCAACGTGGTTACAATGAGCAGTTCTTC.

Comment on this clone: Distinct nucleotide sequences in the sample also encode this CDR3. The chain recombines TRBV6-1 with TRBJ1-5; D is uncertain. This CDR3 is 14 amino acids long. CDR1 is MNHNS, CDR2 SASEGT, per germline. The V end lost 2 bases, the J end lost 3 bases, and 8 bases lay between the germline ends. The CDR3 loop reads CASSESPYNQPQHF. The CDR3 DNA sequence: TGTGCCAGCAGTGAATCACCCTACAATCAGCCCCAGCATTTT.

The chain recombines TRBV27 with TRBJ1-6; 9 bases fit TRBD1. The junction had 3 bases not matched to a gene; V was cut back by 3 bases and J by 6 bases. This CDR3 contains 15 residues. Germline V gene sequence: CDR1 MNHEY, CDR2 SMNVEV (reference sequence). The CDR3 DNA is TGTGCCAGCAGTTTCGGGACAGGGAGTAATTCACCCCTCCACTTT. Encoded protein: CASSFGTGSNSPLHF.

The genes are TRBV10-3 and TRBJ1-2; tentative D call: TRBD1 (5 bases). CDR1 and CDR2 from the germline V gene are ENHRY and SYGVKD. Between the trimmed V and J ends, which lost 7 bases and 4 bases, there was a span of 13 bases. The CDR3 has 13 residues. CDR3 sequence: CAITEGVSYGYTF. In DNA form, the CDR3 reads TGTGCCATCACCGAAGGGGTTTCCTATGGCTACACCTTC.